The 9 T cell receptor beta chains given below trace back to one sample, sequenced in a study of T cell repertoires in cytomegalovirus infection. TCRdb analysed the reads with MiXCR anew, one entry per CDR3 protein. The sample yields 700,000 to 900,000 distinct CDR3 sequences, about 29% seen once. These receptors are not linked to any known antigen. The sample here was cultured CD8+ T cells from PBMCs, taken from culture after CMV antigen stimulation. The origin of the receptors is a human donor in good health (CMV status not recorded). Some clones in this sample may be carry-over from other donors' samples.

The V gene is TRBV19, the J gene TRBJ2-3, with D tentatively TRBD1 or TRBD2 (5 bases each). Trimming removed 5 bases from V and 2 bases from J, with 26 bases in between. The CDR3 consists of 19 residues. Germline CDR1 and CDR2: LNHDA and SQIVND (reference sequence). CDR3 sequence (DNA): TGTGCCAGTAGTCCTCACGAGGGGACGTCGGACCCCTCCACAGATACGCAGTATTTT. Translated: CASSPHEGTSDPSTDTQYF.

As to this clonotype: This clone may be a read error of a much larger clone one base away. The rearrangement links TRBV7-2 to TRBJ2-1; D is unresolved. The CDR3 has 11 amino acids. CDR1 is SGHTA, CDR2 FQGNSA, per germline. The V gene lost 8 bases and the J gene lost 5 bases, with 7 bases spanning the gap. The CDR3 region has the DNA TGTGCCAGCCAGGAGAACAATGAGCAGTTCTTC. It is translated as CASQENNEQFF.

V usage is TRBV7-6 and J usage is TRBJ2-1; D gene uncertain. Germline V CDR1 and CDR2: SGHVS, FNYEAQ. With 0 bases removed from V and 8 bases from J, the gap between germline ends came to 8 bases. The CDR3 is 13 residues long. The CDR3 nucleotides read TGTGCCAGCAGCTTAGCGTTATGGGATGAGCAGTTCTTC. Protein sequence: CASSLALWDEQFF.

The J gene is TRBJ1-4, the V gene TRBV29-1; 12 bases are shared with TRBD1. The V and J ends lost 1 base and 10 bases, in that order; junction bases with no gene match: 10. The CDR3 contains 16 residues. Germline CDR1 SQVTM, CDR2 ANQGSEA. Here the CDR3 reads CSVEVKGQGATRKLFF. The CDR3 coding sequence is TGCAGCGTTGAAGTAAAGGGACAGGGGGCGACCCGAAAACTGTTTTTT.

The chain links TRBV19 to TRBJ2-7, with D perhaps matching TRBD1 (5 bases). This CDR3 is 14 amino acids long. Trimming stripped 1 base from V and 2 bases from J, with 9 bases between. Germline values: CDR1 LNHDA, CDR2 SQIVND (reference sequence). CDR3 coding DNA: TGTGCCAGTAGTATAGTCGTCAGGGCCTACGAGCAGTACTTC. It translates to CASSIVVRAYEQYF.

This clonotype has just a few counts. The gene calls are TRBV7-6 and TRBJ2-1; 11 nucleotides align to TRBD2. The V gene end was trimmed by 4 bases and the J gene end by 8 bases; junction bases not matched to a gene: 10. Germline V gene lookup returns CDR1 SGHVS and CDR2 FNYEAQ. There are 16 residues in the CDR3. The CDR3 region has the DNA TGTGCCAGCAGCTCCCCTACTAGCGGGGGCCGGGATGAGCAGTTCTTC. Encoded protein: CASSSPTSGGRDEQFF.

The J gene is TRBJ2-5, the V gene TRBV7-9; D is ambiguous. From germline, CDR1 is SEHNR and CDR2 FQNEAQ (reference sequence). This CDR3 contains 14 residues. Trimming removed 10 bases from V and 0 bases from J, with 15 bases in between. The chain's CDR3 is CATSPEDHQETQYF. In DNA form, the CDR3 reads TGTGCCACCTCGCCTGAGGATCACCAAGAGACCCAGTACTTC. Combining the CDR3 with reference TRBV7-9 and TRBJ2-5 gives the whole variable domain DTGVSQNPRHKITKRGQNVTFRCDPISEHNRLYWYRQTLGQGPEFLTYFQNEAQLEKSRLLSDRFSAERPKGSFSTLEIQRTEQGDSAMYLCATSPEDHQETQYFGPGTRLLVL.

CDR3: CASSRDRGRLNEQFF. The CDR3 region has the DNA TGTGCCAGCAGCCGGGACAGGGGGCGCTTGAATGAGCAGTTCTTC. The chain employs TRBV28 and TRBJ2-1, with 12 nucleotides matching TRBD1. CDR1 MDHEN and CDR2 SYDVKM come from the germline V gene. The ends lost 6 bases at V and 7 bases at J; junction bases unmatched: 7. CDR3 length equals 15 residues.

Worth noting for this clonotype: This sequence may be a read error, since a much larger clone differs from it by one base. The chain has TRBV7-8 and TRBJ2-2; D tentatively reads TRBD1 or TRBD2 (5 bases each). In germline, CDR1 is SGHVS, CDR2 FQNEAQ. The CDR3 has 15 residues. Here the CDR3 DNA reads TGTGCCAGCAGCCCGGGACGACTGAACATCGGGGAGCTGTTTTTT. Protein sequence: CASSPGRLNIGELFF.